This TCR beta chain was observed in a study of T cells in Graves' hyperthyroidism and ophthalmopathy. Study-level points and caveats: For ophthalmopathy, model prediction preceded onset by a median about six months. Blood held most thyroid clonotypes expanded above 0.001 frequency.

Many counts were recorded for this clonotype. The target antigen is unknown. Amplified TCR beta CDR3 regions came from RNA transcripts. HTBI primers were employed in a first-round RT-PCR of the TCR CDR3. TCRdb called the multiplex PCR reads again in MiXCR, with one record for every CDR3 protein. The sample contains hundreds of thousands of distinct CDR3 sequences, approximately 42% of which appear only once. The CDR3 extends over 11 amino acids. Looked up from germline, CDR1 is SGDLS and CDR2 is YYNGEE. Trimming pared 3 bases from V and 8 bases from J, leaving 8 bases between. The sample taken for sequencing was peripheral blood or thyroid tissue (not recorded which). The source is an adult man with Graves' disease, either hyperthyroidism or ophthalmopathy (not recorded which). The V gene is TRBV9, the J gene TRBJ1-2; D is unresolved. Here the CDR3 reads CASSGLSGYTF. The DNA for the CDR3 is TGTGCCAGCAGCGGTCTGAGCGGCTACACCTTC. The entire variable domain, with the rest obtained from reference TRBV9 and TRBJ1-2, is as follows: DSGVTQTPKHLITATGQRVTLRCSPRSGDLSVYWYQQSLDQGLQFLIQYYNGEERAKGNILERFSAQQFPDLHSELNLSSLELGDSALYFCASSGLSGYTFGSGTRLTVV.